This T cell receptor beta chain was observed in a study of vaccination and CD4 T cells after COVID-19. The wider study: Fewer than 10 convalescent patients had mild and one had severe PCR-confirmed SARS-CoV-2 disease. Convalescent cases consisted of six males and four females, of whom two were Hispanic. For post-vaccine samples, collection took place a median approximately 72 days after dose two, ranging from 14 to 241. Overall study findings and caveats: The study found that a median approximately 90% of reactive clones in convalescent patients appeared only post-vaccination.

This clonotype was detected only a few times. The antigen is undetermined. The germline CDR1 and CDR2 sequences are SEHNR and FQNEAQ (reference sequence). The CDR3 length is 12 residues. V was cut by 3 bases and J by 3 bases, with 3 bases left in between. Documented treatment: approximately 10-day PBMC culture with coronavirus spike peptide pools or control peptides (ViraFEST assay). Sequencing of cultured CD4+ T cell DNA used the Oncomine TCR Beta short-read assay. TCRdb reanalysed the PCR reads using MiXCR and keeps one entry per CDR3 protein. The profile shows roughly 15,000 distinct CDR3 sequences, around half of them singletons.

This TCR was sampled from a human donor who had recovered from COVID-19. Sample: CD4+ T cells from blood, cultured in vitro. V and J are TRBV7-9 and TRBJ2-4; unclear D gene. The CDR3 is CASSLVKNIQYF. The CDR3 nucleotides are TGTGCCAGCAGCTTGGTCAAAAACATTCAGTACTTC.